This TCR beta chain was recovered during a study of OX40 agonist ivuxolimab in advanced cancers. Study details: Patients were infused with ivuxolimab every 2 weeks at 0.01 to 10 mg/kg. Prior anti-PD-1, anti-PD-L1 or anti-CTLA-4 therapy did not bar entry, and around 39% had some.

Clones were sequenced by immunoSEQ multiplex PCR, and TCRdb holds only the in-frame ones, with some missing. The data show some 60,000 clones, 84% seen once. Trimming cost V 5 bases and J 3 bases, with 8 bases left between them. The CDR3 is 13 amino acids. CDR1 and CDR2 from the germline V gene are LGHNA and YNFKEQ. Study-wide results and limits: Relative to CD4+ cells, CD8+ T cells on average had more expanded clones. In the 0.1-3.0 mg/kg groups, partial responders showed among the lowest expansion.

Details on this clone: Its antigen is currently unknown.

The chain is built from TRBV4-2 and TRBJ2-1, with D tentatively TRBD2 (5 bases). The material sequenced was CD4+ or CD8+ T cells sorted from blood, taken in a trial of the OX40 agonist ivuxolimab. This TCR was sampled from an adult with an advanced solid tumor such as melanoma, head and neck, liver or kidney cancer. This CDR3 reads CASSTRDYNEQFF. CDR3 nucleotides: TGTGCCAGCAGCACCCGGGACTACAATGAGCAGTTCTTC.